Below, 2 T cell receptor beta chains from the same sample are listed, as sequenced in a study of cytomegalovirus exposure and HLA in healthy donors (dated by TCRdb to about 2017). The library was produced with the immunoSEQ multiplex PCR assay. The multiplex PCR relied on a mix of 60 forward primers for TCR Vbeta segments and 13 reverse primers for TCR Jbeta segments. TCRdb retrieved this table from immuneACCESS and kept in-frame rearrangements only. Not all clones are present; in checked studies, unresolved V genes account for under half, and no reason is known for the remainder. In all, the sample holds about 82,000 clones, and around 70% of those were seen once. The ten largest clonotypes hold 6.2% of the sample. The sample taken for sequencing was PBMCs. The receptors here all came from a woman between 45 and 60 years old in good health and CMV-seropositive.

The gene calls are TRBV2 and TRBJ2-2; TRBD2 is a possible D gene (6 bases). Trimming cost V 5 bases and J 6 bases, with 16 bases left between them. Germline assignment: CDR1 SNHLY and CDR2 FYNNEI. This CDR3 comprises 15 residues. The CDR3 DNA follows: TGTGCCAGCAGTCGAGAGTCGGCTAGCGCCGGGGAGCTGTTTTTT. This translates into CASSRESASAGELFF.

This clone appeared a single time. This chain connects TRBV19 to TRBJ1-4, with D hard to call. The germline gives CDR1 LNHDA, CDR2 SQIVND (reference sequence). This CDR3 contains 14 residues. Trimming cost V 2 bases and J 8 bases, with 12 bases left between them. The CDR3 protein is CASSIFGSGEKLFF. CDR3 coding DNA: TGTGCCAGTAGTATATTCGGGAGCGGAGAAAAACTGTTTTTT.